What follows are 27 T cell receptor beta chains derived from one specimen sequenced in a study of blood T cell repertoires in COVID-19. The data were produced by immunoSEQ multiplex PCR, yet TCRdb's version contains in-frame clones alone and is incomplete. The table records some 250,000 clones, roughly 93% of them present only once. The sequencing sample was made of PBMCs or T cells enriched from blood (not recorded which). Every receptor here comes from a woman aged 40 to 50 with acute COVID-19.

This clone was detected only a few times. The CDR3 reads CASWEGYNSPLHF. The CDR3, as DNA: TGTGCCAGCTGGGAGGGATATAATTCACCCCTCCACTTT. The V call is TRBV6-5, the J call TRBJ1-6; no clear D gene. CDR3 size: 13 residues. Germline assignment: CDR1 MNHEY and CDR2 SVGAGI. Trimming shortened V by 8 bases and J by 4 bases, and 9 bases separated the two germline ends.

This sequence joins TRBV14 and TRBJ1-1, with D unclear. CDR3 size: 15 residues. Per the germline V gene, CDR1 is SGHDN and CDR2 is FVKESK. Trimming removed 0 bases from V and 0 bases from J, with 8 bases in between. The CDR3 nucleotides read TGTGCCAGCAGCCAAGATACGGGAATGAACACTGAAGCTTTCTTT. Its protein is CASSQDTGMNTEAFF.

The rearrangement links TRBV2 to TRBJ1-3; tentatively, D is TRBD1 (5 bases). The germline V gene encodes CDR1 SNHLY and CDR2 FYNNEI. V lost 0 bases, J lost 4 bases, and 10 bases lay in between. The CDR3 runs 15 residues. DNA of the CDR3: TGTGCCAGCAGTGAAGCGGGAGGGGCAGGAAACACCATATATTTT. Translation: CASSEAGGAGNTIYF.

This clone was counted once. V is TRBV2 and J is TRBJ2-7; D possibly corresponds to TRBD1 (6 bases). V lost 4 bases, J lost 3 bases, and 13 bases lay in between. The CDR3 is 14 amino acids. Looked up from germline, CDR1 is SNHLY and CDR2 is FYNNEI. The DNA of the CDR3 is TGTGCCAGCAGTGTTAATAGGGGGAGCTACGAGCAGTACTTC. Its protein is CASSVNRGSYEQYF.

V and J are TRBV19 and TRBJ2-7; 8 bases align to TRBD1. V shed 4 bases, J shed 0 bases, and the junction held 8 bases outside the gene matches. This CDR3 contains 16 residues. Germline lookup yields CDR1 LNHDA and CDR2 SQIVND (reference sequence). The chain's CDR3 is CASSRETGTGSYEQYF. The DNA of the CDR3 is TGTGCCAGTAGTAGGGAGACCGGGACAGGCTCCTACGAGCAGTACTTC.

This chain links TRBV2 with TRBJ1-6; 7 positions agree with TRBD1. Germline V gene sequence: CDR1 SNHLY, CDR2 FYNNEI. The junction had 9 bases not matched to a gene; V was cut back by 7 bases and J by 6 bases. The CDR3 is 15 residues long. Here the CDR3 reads CASIREGASNSPLHF. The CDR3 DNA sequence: TGTGCCAGCATCCGGGAGGGGGCGAGTAATTCACCCCTCCACTTT.

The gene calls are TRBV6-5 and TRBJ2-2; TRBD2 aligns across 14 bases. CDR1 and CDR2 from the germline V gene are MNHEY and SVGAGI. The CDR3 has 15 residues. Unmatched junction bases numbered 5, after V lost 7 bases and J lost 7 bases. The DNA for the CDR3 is TGTGCCAGCACCCGGGGACTAGCGGGAGTCGGGGAGCTGTTTTTT. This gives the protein CASTRGLAGVGELFF.

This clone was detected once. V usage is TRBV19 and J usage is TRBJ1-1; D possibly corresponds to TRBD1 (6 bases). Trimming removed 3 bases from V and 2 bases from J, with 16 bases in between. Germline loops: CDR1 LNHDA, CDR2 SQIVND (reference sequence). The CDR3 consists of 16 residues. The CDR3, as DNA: TGTGCCAGTAGTATTACAGGATTTGGGGGCAACACTGAAGCTTTCTTT. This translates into CASSITGFGGNTEAFF.

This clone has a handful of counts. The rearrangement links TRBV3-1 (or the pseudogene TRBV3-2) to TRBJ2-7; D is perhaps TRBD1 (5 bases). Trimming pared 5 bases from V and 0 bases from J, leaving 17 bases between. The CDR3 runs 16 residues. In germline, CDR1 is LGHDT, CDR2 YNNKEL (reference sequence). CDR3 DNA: TGTGCCAGCAGCAAAGGTGGGGCGCCGAGCTCCTACGAGCAGTACTTC. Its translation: CASSKGGAPSSYEQYF.

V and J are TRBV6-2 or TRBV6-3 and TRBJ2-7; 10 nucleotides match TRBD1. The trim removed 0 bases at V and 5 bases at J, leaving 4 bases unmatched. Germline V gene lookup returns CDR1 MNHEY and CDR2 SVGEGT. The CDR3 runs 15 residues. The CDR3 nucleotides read TGTGCCAGCAGTTACTCGACAGGGGGCCGGGACGAGCAGTACTTC. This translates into CASSYSTGGRDEQYF.

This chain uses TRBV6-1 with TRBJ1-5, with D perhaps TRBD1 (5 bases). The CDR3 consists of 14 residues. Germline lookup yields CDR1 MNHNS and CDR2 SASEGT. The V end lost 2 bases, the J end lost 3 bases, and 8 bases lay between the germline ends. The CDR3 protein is CASSEIRDNQPQHF. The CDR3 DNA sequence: TGTGCCAGCAGTGAAATCAGGGACAATCAGCCCCAGCATTTT.

The CDR3 DNA is TGTGCCAGCAGTTTTGTGGACACGCTCACTGAAGCTTTCTTT. Protein: CASSFVDTLTEAFF. The chain combines TRBV27 with TRBJ1-1; perhaps TRBD1 as D (5 bases). Trimming removed 3 bases from V and 4 bases from J, with 12 bases in between. The germline V gene has CDR1 MNHEY and CDR2 SMNVEV (reference sequence). This CDR3 has 14 residues.

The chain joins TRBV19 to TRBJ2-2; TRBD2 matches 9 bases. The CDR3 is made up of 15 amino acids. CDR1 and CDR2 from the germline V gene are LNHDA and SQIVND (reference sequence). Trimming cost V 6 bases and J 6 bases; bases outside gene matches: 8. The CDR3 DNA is TGTGCCAGTAGGAGGGGCGGGAGGGCCCCCGGGGAGCTGTTTTTT. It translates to CASRRGGRAPGELFF.

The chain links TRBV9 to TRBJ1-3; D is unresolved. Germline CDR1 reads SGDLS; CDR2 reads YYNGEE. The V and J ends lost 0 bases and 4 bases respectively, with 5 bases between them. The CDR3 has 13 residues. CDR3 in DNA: TGTGCCAGCAGCGTAGACGAGGGAAACACCATATATTTT. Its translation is CASSVDEGNTIYF.

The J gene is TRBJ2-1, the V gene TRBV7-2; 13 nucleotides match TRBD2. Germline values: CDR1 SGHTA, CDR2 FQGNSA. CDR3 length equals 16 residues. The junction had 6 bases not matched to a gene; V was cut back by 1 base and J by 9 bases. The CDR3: CASSLDWTSGGGEQFF. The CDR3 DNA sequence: TGTGCCAGCAGCTTAGATTGGACTAGCGGGGGAGGTGAGCAGTTCTTC. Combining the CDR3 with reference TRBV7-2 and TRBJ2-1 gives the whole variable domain GAGVSQSPSNKVTEKGKDVELRCDPISGHTALYWYRQSLGQGLEFLIYFQGNSAPDKSGLPSDRFSAERTGGSVSTLTIQRTQQEDSAVYLCASSLDWTSGGGEQFFGPGTRLTVL.

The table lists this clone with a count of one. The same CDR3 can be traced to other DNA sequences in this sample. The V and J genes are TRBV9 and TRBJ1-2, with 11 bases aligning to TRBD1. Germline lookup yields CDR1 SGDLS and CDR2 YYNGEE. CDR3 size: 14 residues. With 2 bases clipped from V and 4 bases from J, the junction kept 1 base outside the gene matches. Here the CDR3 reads CASSVDRGPYGYTF. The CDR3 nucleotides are TGTGCCAGCAGCGTGGACAGGGGGCCCTATGGCTACACCTTC.

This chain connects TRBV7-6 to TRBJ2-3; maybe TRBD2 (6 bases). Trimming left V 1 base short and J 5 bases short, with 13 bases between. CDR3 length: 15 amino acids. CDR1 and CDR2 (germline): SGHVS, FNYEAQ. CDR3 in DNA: TGTGCCAGCAGCTTAGAGGGAGGCCAAGGAGATACGCAGTATTTT. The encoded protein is CASSLEGGQGDTQYF.

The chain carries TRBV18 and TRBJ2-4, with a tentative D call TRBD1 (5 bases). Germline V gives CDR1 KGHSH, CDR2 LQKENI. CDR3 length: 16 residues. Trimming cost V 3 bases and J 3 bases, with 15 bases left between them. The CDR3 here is CASSPGRSQGKNIQYF. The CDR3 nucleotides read TGTGCCAGCTCACCGGGCAGGTCTCAGGGCAAAAACATTCAGTACTTC. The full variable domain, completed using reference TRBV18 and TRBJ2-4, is NAGVMQNPRHLVRRRGQEARLRCSPMKGHSHVYWYRQLPEEGLKFMVYLQKENIIDESGMPKERFSAEFPKEGPSILRIQQVVRGDSAAYFCASSPGRSQGKNIQYFGAGTRLSVL.

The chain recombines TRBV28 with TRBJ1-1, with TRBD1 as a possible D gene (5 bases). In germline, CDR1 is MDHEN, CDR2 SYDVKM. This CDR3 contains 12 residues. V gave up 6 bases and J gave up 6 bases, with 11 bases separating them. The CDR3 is CASRPRQPEAFF. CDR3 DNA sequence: TGTGCCAGCAGACCCCGACAGCCTGAAGCTTTCTTT.

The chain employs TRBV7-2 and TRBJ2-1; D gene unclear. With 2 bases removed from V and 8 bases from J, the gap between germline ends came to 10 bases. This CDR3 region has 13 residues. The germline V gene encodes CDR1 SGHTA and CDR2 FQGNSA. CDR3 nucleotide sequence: TGTGCCAGCAGCTTAAATTTCGGTGATGAGCAGTTCTTC. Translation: CASSLNFGDEQFF.

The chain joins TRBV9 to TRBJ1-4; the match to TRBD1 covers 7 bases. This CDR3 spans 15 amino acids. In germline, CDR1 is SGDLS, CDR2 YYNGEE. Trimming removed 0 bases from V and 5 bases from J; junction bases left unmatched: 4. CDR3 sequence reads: CASSVGRGANEKLFF. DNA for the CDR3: TGTGCCAGCAGCGTAGGCAGGGGGGCCAATGAAAAACTGTTTTTT.

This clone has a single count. CDR3 region: CASLRNSGAGETQYF. CDR3 DNA sequence: TGCGCCAGCTTACGTAACTCAGGGGCTGGGGAGACCCAGTACTTC. The chain carries TRBV5-1 and TRBJ2-5, with TRBD1 as a possible D gene (6 bases). This CDR3 has 15 amino acids. Germline V gene sequence: CDR1 SGHRS, CDR2 YFSETQ. Deletions cut 7 bases from V and 5 bases from J, with 21 bases between. The full variable domain, in which reference TRBV5-1 and TRBJ2-5 provide the parts outside the CDR3, is KAGVTQTPRYLIKTRGQQVTLSCSPISGHRSVSWYQQTPGQGLQFLFEYFSETQRNKGNFPGRFSGRQFSNSRSEMNVSTLELGDSALYLCASLRNSGAGETQYFGPGTRLLVL.

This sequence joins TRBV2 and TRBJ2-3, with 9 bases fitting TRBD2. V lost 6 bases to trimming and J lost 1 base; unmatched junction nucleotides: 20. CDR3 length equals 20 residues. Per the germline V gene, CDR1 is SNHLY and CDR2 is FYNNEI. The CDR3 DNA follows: TGTGCCAGCAGCGAACCCCGAGTAGGCGGGGGGGCGGGTGGCACAGATACGCAGTATTTT. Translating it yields CASSEPRVGGGAGGTDTQYF.

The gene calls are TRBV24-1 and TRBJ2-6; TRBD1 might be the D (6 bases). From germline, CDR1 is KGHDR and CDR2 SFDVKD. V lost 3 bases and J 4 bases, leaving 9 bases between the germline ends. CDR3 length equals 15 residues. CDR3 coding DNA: TGTGCCACCAGTGATCCAGGGGCGGGGGCCAACGTCCTGACTTTC. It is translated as CATSDPGAGANVLTF.

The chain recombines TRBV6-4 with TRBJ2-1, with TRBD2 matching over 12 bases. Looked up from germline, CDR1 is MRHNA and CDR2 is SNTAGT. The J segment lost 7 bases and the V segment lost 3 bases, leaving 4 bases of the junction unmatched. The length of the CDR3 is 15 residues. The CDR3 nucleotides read TGTGCCAGCAGTGATAGACTAGCGGGAGTTAATGAGCAGTTCTTC. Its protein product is CASSDRLAGVNEQFF.

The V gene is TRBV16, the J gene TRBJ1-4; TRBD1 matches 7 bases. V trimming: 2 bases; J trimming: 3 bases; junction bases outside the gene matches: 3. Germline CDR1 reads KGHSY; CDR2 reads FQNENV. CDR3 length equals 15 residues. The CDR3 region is CASSQQGVPNEKLFF. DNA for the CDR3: TGTGCCAGCAGCCAACAGGGGGTTCCTAATGAAAAACTGTTTTTT.

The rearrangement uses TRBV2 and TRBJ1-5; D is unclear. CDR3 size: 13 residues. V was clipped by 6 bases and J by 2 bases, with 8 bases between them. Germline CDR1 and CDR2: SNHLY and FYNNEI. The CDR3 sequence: CASRGDGNQPQHF. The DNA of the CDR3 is TGTGCCAGCAGGGGAGACGGCAATCAGCCCCAGCATTTT.